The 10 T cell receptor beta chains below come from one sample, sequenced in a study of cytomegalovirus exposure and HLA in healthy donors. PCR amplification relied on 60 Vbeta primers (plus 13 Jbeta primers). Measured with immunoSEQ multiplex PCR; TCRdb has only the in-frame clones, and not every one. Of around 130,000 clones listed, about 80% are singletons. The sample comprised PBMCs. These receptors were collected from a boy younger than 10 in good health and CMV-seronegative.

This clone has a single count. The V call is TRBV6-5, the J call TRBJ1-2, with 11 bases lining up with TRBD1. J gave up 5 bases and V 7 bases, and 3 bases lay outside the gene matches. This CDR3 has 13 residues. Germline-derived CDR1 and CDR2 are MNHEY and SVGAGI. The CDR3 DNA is TGTGCCAGCACCGGACAGGGGGCTTATGGCTACACCTTC. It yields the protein CASTGQGAYGYTF.

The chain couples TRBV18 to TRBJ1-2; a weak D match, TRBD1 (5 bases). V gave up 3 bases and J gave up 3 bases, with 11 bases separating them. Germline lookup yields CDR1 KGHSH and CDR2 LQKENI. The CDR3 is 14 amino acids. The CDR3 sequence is CASSPGRDYYGYTF. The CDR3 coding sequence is TGTGCCAGCTCACCGGGCAGGGACTACTATGGCTACACCTTC.

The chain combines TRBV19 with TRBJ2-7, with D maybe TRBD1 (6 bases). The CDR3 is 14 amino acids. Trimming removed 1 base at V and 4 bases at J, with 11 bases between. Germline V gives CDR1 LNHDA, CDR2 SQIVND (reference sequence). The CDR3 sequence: CASSIADSRYEQYF. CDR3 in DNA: TGTGCCAGTAGTATAGCGGACAGTCGATACGAGCAGTACTTC.

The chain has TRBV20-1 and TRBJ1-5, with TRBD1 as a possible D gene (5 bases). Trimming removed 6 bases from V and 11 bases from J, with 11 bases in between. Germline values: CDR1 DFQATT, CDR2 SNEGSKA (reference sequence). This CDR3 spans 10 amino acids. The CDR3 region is CSAWGGAQHF. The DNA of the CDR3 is TGCAGTGCCTGGGGGGGGGCCCAGCATTTT.

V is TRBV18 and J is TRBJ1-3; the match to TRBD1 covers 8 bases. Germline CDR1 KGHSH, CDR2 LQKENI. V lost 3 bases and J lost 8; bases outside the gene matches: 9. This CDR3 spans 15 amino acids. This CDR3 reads CASSPPDRALDTIYF. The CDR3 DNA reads TGTGCCAGCTCACCCCCGGACAGGGCATTAGACACCATATATTTT.

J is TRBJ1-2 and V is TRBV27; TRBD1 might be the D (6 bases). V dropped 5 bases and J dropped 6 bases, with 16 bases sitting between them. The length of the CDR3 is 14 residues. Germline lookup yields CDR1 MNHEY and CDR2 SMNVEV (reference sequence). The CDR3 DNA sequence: TGTGCCAGCAGTGTCCAGGGGAAGGGCGATGGCTACACCTTC. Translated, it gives CASSVQGKGDGYTF.

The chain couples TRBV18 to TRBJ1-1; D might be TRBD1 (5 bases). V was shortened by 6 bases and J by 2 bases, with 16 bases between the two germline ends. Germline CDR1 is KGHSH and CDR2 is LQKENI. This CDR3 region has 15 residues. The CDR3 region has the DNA TGTGCCAGCTCCCACAGACAGAATTATAACACTGAAGCTTTCTTT. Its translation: CASSHRQNYNTEAFF.

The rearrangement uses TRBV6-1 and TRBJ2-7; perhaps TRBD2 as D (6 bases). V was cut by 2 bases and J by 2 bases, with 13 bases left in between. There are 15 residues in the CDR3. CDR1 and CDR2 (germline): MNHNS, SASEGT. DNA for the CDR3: TGTGCCAGCAGTGAATCGGGACTCTACGCCTACGAGCAGTACTTC. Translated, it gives CASSESGLYAYEQYF.

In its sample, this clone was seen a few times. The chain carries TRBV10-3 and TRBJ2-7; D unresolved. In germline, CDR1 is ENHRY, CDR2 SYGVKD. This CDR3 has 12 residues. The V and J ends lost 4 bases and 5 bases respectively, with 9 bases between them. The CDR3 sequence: CAISAGEDEQYV. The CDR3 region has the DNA TGTGCCATCAGTGCTGGAGAAGACGAGCAGTACGTC.

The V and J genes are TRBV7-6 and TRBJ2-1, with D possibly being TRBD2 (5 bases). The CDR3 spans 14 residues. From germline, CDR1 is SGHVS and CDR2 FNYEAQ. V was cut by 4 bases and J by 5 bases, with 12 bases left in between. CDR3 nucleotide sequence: TGTGCCAGCAGCTCCCGGGAACCTAACAATGAGCAGTTCTTC. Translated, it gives CASSSREPNNEQFF.